Listed here are 5 T cell receptor beta chains from one sample, sequenced in a study of blood T cell repertoires in COVID-19. The data were produced by immunoSEQ multiplex PCR, yet TCRdb's version contains in-frame clones alone and is incomplete. The sample lists 220,000 or so clones, about 89% occurring once. The sequenced sample consisted of peripheral blood. The origin of the receptors is a man aged 55-75 years who had recovered from COVID-19.

V and J are TRBV9 and TRBJ2-5; 8 bases align to TRBD1. CDR1 and CDR2 from the germline V gene are SGDLS and YYNGEE. The V gene end was trimmed by 3 bases and the J gene end by 7 bases; junction bases not matched to a gene: 5. CDR3 length equals 13 residues. CDR3 in amino acids: CASSAQGVRTQYF. The DNA for the CDR3 is TGTGCCAGCAGCGCACAGGGGGTACGGACCCAGTACTTC.

The V gene is TRBV9, the J gene TRBJ2-5, with D possibly being TRBD1 (6 bases). The V gene's germline CDR1 is SGDLS and CDR2 YYNGEE. The CDR3 is made up of 14 amino acids. Between the trimmed V and J ends, which lost 0 bases and 6 bases, there was a span of 12 bases. The CDR3 coding sequence is TGTGCCAGCAGCGTAGGAGGTCAGGGGAAGACCCAGTACTTC. Protein sequence: CASSVGGQGKTQYF.

The chain recombines TRBV19 with TRBJ1-1; D unresolved. The CDR3 length is 15 residues. The germline V and J ends were trimmed by 1 base and 0 bases, with 9 bases remaining between them. Per germline, CDR1 LNHDA and CDR2 SQIVND (reference sequence). Here the CDR3 DNA reads TGTGCCAGTAGTATAGCGCCGGTCATGAACACTGAAGCTTTCTTT. It yields the protein CASSIAPVMNTEAFF.

The V gene is TRBV29-1, the J gene TRBJ1-1; no firm D call. Germline CDR1 reads SQVTM; CDR2 reads ANQGSEA. This CDR3 comprises 11 residues. Trimming took 7 bases from V and 4 from J, leaving 10 bases between them. The CDR3 DNA follows: TGCAGCGCCCGGAGCTCCACTGAAGCTTTCTTT. Its protein is CSARSSTEAFF.

This chain joins TRBV28 and TRBJ1-3; 10 positions match TRBD1. V lost 3 bases and J lost 0; bases outside the gene matches: 5. Per germline, CDR1 MDHEN and CDR2 SYDVKM. The CDR3 has 17 amino acids. The chain's CDR3 is CASSFGTGANSGNTIYF. The CDR3 region has the DNA TGTGCCAGCAGTTTCGGGACAGGGGCGAACTCTGGAAACACCATATATTTT.